This T cell receptor (beta chain) was sequenced during a study of regulatory T cells in long-lasting Graves disease (dated by TCRdb to the early 2020s). About the study as a whole: Antithyroid drugs had been taken for less than 3 months by newly diagnosed Graves' disease patients. This study used TCR sequencing and RNA sequencing of peripheral blood to compare persistent Graves' disease patients against newly diagnosed Graves' disease patients. The study was registered as a clinical trial and conducted in China. A total of approximately 35 samples underwent TCR sequencing: about 13 from persistent and some 20 from newly diagnosed Graves' disease patients. Study-level results and caveats: The authors noted that the small sample size was a limitation that may lower accuracy. Only peripheral blood was studied, because thyroid tissue, the primary lesion, was inaccessible. Patients with persistent disease shared more public clonotypes (under 3,000) than newly diagnosed patients did (about 970). Only the TCR beta chain was sequenced and analyzed. TRBV28, TRBJ1-2 and TRBJ2-5 were preferentially used in persistent disease, while TRBV20-1 and TRBJ2-1 were favored in newly diagnosed disease. Compared with newly diagnosed patients, persistent Graves' disease patients had lower TCR Shannon entropy and fewer highly expanded clones, which suggests clonal expansion.

The protocol used for the library was multiplex PCR. Sequenced on an Illumina HiSeq 4000. CDR3 regions were amplified by Arm-PCR with iRepertoire HTBI primers to construct TCR beta libraries. Before sequencing, the PCR products went through gel purification. The published analysis was carried out like this. A total of fewer than 65 TRBV and under 15 TRBJ segments were identified across samples and were used for gene usage analysis of CDR3 amino acid clonotypes. COPE and FqMerger were used to merge the filtered high-quality paired reads into contigs. BLAST was used to align contigs to IMGT TRBV, TRBD and TRBJ reference genes, and CDR3 was defined according to IMGT. Highly expanded clones were defined as clonotypes with a frequency above 0.1%. Shannon entropy served as the measure of repertoire diversity, while the Gini coefficient captured V-J evenness. A clonotype was considered public if more than one individual shared it. The public reads were reanalyzed by TCRdb: fastp trimming at Q25, MiXCR alignment, in-frame beta chains only. Under each unique CDR3 protein, matching rows form one entry showing the most common genes and DNA. In this record, the V and J calls reflect TCRdb's handling and not the investigators' own analysis. Across this sample there are under 500,000 distinct CDR3 sequences, with around 15% seen only once. The top ten hold about 10% of the sample.

The label giving this sample's time point can be read as: newly diagnosed GD, antithyroid drugs for less than 3 months. RNA was extracted from PBMCs in TRIzol for both TCR sequencing and RNA sequencing. Graves' disease was diagnosed according to American Thyroid Association guidelines. Patients were recruited from an endocrinology department in Xi'an, China. Each patient gave approximately 8.8 milliliters of peripheral blood, collected in an EDTA anticoagulant tube. Ficoll Paque Plus density gradient separation was used to isolate PBMCs, and no further T cell sorting was performed. An Agilent 2100 Bioanalyzer and agarose gel were used to check RNA quality, and a NanoDrop 2000 was used to measure RNA concentration. This clonotype was seen only a few times. Its binding antigen is unknown. No base qualities exist here, and no much larger clone lies one base off it. CDR1 and CDR2 (SGHRS, YFSETQ) derive from the germline V gene. Counted from cysteine to phenylalanine, this CDR3 has 16 amino acids. Kept here is only the CDR3 DNA, which spans 48 bases and is read in frame from base 1. Here V drops 0 bases and J drops 4 bases, and the junction holds 7 bases not matched to any gene.

The same data also contributed to another study, on T cells in Graves' hyperthyroidism and ophthalmopathy. The second study's authors report: Graves' hyperthyroidism was defined as stable when no progression to ophthalmopathy occurred over 18 months of follow-up. The hyperthyroidism patients were between 18 and 65 years old and newly diagnosed, with a disease duration of less than 2 months. Any patient with an uncontrolled infection, another autoimmune disease, pregnancy or lactation was excluded. Clinical symptoms, serum thyroxine and TRAb, thyroid ultrasound, and orbital computed tomography formed the basis for the diagnoses. For the first round of RT-PCR on the TCR CDR3, the HTBI primer set was used together with the Qiagen OneStep RT-PCR kit. Most expanded thyroid clonotypes (frequency above 0.001) were also detected in blood, a finding suggesting that blood repertoires may reflect thyroid immune responses. Ophthalmopathy was separated from stable hyperthyroidism by a 13 V-J signature model, with roughly 88% sensitivity and about 81% specificity obtained in cross-validation and 80%/75% obtained in testing. During validation, the model predicted progression to ophthalmopathy a median of around six months ahead of onset, with roughly 65% sensitivity and roughly 75% specificity. TCR V-J signatures able to tell the groups apart were searched for in a discovery cohort of approximately 95 patients, of whom about 40 had Graves' ophthalmopathy and 57 had stable Graves' hyperthyroidism. Whether ophthalmopathy could be predicted prospectively was tested in an independent validation cohort made up of 18 to 20 hyperthyroidism patients plus 17 patients who later progressed to ophthalmopathy. The 95 to 100 discovery patients were divided at random into training and test sets in a 7:3 ratio. The study also compared thyroid tissue and blood T-cell repertoires from five or six Graves' hyperthyroidism patients. Following sampling, methimazole starting at 30 mg daily was given to hyperthyroidism patients, and high-dose intravenous methylprednisolone was given to ophthalmopathy patients. Libraries were constructed in a second round of multiplex PCR, after which size selection and purification were carried out. Libraries were sequenced paired-end with 100 bp reads on an Illumina HiSeq2000. SOAPnuke was used to process the raw data, removing reads that contained adapters or uncalled bases, had a mean Phred below 15, or lacked an exact match to the constant primer or identifier. High-quality paired reads were merged with COPE v1.2.5, and unique nucleotide sequences were defined as clonotypes. Clonotypes were aligned to IMGT TRBV, TRBD and TRBJ reference segments using MiTCR v1.1. The analysis was restricted to V-J combinations with a frequency above 0.0001, which together covered about 99% of the repertoires. A TCS score was defined as the ratio between F50 (clonal expansion) and ExV (chaos), using BLOSUM62-based TCRdist between CDR3 peptides within each V-J. Welch's t-statistics and random forest reduced 450 to 600 V-J features to roughly 13, which were used in a naive Bayes classifier (R e1071). Sample size was not statistically predetermined, and blinding of investigators to group allocation was not performed. TCR Vbeta CDR3 sequencing of 130 to 150 peripheral blood samples (roughly 43 ophthalmopathy, around 80 hyperthyroidism and some 17 progressor patients) is reported in the paper.

Sample: peripheral blood mononuclear cells (PBMCs), taken at new diagnosis, from a patient treated with antithyroid drugs. This sequence originates from a woman under 40 with Graves disease. Donor details come from another sample of the same person, matched by shared clones. The chain couples TRBV5-1 to TRBJ2-1, with 7 central nucleotides matching TRBD2. This receptor has the CDR3 CASSLVASGDYNEQFF. The DNA sequence is given as TGCGCCAGCAGCTTGGTCGCTAGCGGAGATTACAATGAGCAGTTCTTC.